This T cell receptor (beta chain) was found in a study of CD8 T cells in Susac syndrome. This CDR3 is 15 amino acids long. V dropped 1 base and J dropped 3 bases, with 9 bases sitting between them. RNA was extracted with the RNeasy kit, and a quantity of roughly 0.45 to 1 ug was reverse transcribed using random hexamers. TCRdb reprocessed the immunoSEQ multiplex PCR reads via MiXCR and lists one record per CDR3 protein. The sample carries some 130,000 distinct CDR3 sequences, less than 95% recorded once. The specimen sequenced was CD4+ T cells from PBMCs. This TCR was sampled from a human donor with multiple sclerosis. The chain has TRBV12-3 or TRBV12-4 and TRBJ2-2; no firm D call. As DNA, the CDR3 is TGTGCCAGCAGTTTAGTCCCTTCCTACACCGGGGAGCTGTTTTTT. Translated: CASSLVPSYTGELFF.